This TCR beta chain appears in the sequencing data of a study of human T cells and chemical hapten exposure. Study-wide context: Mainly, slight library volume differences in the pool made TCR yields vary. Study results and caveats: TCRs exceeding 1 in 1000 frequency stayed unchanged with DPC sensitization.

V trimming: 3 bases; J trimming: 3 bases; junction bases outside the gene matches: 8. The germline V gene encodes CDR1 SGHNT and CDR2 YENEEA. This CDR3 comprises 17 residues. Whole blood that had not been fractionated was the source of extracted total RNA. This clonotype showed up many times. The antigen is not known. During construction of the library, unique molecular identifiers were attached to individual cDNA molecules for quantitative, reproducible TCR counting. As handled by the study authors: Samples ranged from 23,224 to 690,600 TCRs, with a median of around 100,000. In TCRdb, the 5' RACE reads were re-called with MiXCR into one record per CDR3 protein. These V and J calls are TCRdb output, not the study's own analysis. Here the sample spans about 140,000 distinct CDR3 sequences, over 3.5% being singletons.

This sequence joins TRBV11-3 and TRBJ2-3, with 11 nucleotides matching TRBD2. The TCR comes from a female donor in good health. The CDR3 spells CASSFAGTSGQTDTQYF. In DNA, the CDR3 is TGTGCCAGCAGCTTTGCGGGGACTAGCGGTCAAACAGATACGCAGTATTTT. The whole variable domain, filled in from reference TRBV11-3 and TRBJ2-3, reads EAGVVQSPRYKIIEKKQPVAFWCNPISGHNTLYWYLQNLGQGPELLIRYENEEAVDDSQLPKDRFSAERLKGVDSTLKIQPAELGDSAVYLCASSFAGTSGQTDTQYFGPGTRLTVL.